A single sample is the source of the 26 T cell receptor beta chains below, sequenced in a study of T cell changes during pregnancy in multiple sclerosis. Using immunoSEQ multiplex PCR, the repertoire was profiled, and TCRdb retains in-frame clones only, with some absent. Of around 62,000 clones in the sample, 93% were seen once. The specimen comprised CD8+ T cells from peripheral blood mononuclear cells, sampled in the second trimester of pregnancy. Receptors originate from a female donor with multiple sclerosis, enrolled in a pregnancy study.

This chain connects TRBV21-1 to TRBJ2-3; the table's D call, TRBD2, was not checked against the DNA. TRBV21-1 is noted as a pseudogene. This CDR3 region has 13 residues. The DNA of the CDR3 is TGTGCCAGCAGCTCTATCAGCACAGATACGCAGTATTTT. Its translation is CASSSISTDTQYF.

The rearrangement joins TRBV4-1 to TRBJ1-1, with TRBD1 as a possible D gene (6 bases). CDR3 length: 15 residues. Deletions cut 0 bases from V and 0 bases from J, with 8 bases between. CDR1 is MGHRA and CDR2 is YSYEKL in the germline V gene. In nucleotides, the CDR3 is TGCGCCAGCAGCCAAGAGACAGGAATGAACACTGAAGCTTTCTTT. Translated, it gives CASSQETGMNTEAFF.

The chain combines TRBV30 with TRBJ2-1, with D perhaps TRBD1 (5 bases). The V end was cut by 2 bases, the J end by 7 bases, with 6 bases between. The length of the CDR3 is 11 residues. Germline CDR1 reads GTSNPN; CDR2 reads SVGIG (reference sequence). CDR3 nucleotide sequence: TGTGCCTGGAGTAAGGGGAATGAGCAGTTCTTC. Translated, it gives CAWSKGNEQFF.

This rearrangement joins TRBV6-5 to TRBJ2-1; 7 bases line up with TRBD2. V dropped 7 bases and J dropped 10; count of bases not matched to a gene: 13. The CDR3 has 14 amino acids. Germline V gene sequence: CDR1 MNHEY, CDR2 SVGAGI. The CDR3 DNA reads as TGTGCCAGCAATGGACTAGGGCCCCTCGGCGAGCAGTTCTTC. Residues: CASNGLGPLGEQFF.

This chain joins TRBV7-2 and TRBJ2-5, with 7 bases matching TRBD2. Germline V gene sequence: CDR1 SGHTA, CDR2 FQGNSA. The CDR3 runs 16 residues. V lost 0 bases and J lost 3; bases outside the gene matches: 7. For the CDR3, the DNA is TGTGCCAGCAGCTTAGCGAGCAAACTAGCGAAAGAGACCCAGTACTTC. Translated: CASSLASKLAKETQYF. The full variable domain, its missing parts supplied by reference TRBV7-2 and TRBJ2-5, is GAGVSQSPSNKVTEKGKDVELRCDPISGHTALYWYRQSLGQGLEFLIYFQGNSAPDKSGLPSDRFSAERTGGSVSTLTIQRTQQEDSAVYLCASSLASKLAKETQYFGPGTRLLVL.

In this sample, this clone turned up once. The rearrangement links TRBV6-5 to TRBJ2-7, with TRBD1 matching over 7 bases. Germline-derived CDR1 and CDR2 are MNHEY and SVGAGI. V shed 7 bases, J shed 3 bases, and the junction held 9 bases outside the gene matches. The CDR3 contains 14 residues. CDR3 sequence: CASTPRDRYYEQYF. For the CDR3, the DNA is TGTGCCAGCACCCCTCGGGACAGATACTACGAGCAGTACTTC.

CDR3 nucleotide sequence: TGTGCCAGCAGTGACTCACTAGCGGGGGGGAATGAGCAGTTCTTC. Protein product: CASSDSLAGGNEQFF. The chain employs TRBV6-4 and TRBJ2-1, with TRBD2 identical over 13 bases. Germline-derived CDR1 and CDR2 are MRHNA and SNTAGT. The CDR3 consists of 15 residues. V lost 0 bases to trimming and J lost 7 bases; unmatched junction nucleotides: 0.

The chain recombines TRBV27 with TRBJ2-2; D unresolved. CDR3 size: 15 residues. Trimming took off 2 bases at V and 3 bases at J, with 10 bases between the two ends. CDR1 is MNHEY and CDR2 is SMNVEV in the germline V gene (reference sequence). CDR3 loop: CASSLGQTYTGELFF. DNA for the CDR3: TGTGCCAGCAGTTTAGGGCAGACCTACACCGGGGAGCTGTTTTTT.

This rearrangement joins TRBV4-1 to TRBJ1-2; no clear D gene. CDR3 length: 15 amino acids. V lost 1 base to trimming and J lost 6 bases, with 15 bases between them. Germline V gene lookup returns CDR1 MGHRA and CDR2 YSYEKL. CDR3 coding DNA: TGCGCCAGCAGCCAAGTGTCCCAGGTCCCCAATGGCTACACCTTC. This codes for CASSQVSQVPNGYTF.

The CDR3 region has the DNA TGTGCTAGTGGCCAGGGACAGGGGAGAATTTGGGACAATGAGCAGTTCTTC. Protein: CASGQGQGRIWDNEQFF. V gene TRBV12-5 combines with J gene TRBJ2-1, with 10 bases lining up with TRBD1. The germline CDR1 and CDR2 sequences are LGHNT and FRNRAP. The V gene end was trimmed by 6 bases and the J gene end by 5 bases; junction bases not matched to a gene: 13. This CDR3 spans 17 amino acids.

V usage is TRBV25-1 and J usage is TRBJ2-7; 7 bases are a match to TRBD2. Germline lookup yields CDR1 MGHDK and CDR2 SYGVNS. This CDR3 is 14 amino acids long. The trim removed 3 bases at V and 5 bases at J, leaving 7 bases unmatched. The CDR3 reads CASSDPTSVHEQYF. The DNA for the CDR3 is TGTGCCAGCAGTGATCCCACTAGCGTCCACGAGCAGTACTTC.

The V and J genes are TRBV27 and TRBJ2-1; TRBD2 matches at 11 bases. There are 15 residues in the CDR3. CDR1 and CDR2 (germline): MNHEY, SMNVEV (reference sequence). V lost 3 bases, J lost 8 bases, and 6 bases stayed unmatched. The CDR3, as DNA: TGTGCCAGCAGTTTTAGCGGGAGGGCCCATGATGAGCAGTTCTTC. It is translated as CASSFSGRAHDEQFF.

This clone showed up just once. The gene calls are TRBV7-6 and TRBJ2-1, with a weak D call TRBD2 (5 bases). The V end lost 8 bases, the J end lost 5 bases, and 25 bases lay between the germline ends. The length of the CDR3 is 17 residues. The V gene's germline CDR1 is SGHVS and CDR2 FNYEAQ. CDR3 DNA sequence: TGTGCCAGCCAGTCCTTTGAGGGCCCTACTATTGACAATGAGCAGTTCTTC. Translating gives CASQSFEGPTIDNEQFF. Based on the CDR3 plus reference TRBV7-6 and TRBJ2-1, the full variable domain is GAGVSQSPRYKVTKRGQDVALRCDPISGHVSLYWYRQALGQGPEFLTYFNYEAQQDKSGLPNDRFSAERPEGSISTLTIQRTEQRDSAMYRCASQSFEGPTIDNEQFFGPGTRLTVL.

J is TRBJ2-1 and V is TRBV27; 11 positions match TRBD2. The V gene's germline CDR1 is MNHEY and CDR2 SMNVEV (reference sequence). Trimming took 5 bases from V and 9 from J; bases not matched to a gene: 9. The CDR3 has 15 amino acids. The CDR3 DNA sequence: TGTGCCAGCAGTCTCGCCGGGACTAGCGGTTCTGAGCAGTTCTTC. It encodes CASSLAGTSGSEQFF.

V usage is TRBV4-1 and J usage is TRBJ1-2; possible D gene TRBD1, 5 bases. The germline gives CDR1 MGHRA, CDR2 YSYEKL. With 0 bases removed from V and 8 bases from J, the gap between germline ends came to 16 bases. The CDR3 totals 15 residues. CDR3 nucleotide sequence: TGCGCCAGCAGCCAAGACGGTCAGGGCCTCTACGGCTACACCTTC. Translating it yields CASSQDGQGLYGYTF.

CDR3 loop: CASSQDMGTTGKPNYGYTF. The CDR3 DNA sequence: TGCGCCAGCAGCCAAGATATGGGCACGACAGGGAAGCCAAACTATGGCTACACCTTC. This sequence joins TRBV4-3 and TRBJ1-2; 7 bases map to TRBD1. CDR3 length equals 19 residues. The trim removed 0 bases at V and 2 bases at J, leaving 15 bases unmatched. The V gene's germline CDR1 is LGHNA and CDR2 YSLEER.

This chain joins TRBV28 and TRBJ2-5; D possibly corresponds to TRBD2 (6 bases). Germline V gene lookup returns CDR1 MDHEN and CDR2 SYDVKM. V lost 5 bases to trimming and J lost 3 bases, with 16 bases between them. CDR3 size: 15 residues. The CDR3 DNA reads TGTGCCAGCAGTCCCCCGGGGAGGCCTGAAGAGACCCAGTACTTC. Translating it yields CASSPPGRPEETQYF.

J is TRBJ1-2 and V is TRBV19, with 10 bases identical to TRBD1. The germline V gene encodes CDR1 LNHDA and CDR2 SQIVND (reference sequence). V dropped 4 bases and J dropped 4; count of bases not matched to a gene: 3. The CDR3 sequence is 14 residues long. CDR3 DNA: TGTGCCAGTAGTAGCGGGACAGGGGCCTATGGCTACACCTTC. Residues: CASSSGTGAYGYTF.

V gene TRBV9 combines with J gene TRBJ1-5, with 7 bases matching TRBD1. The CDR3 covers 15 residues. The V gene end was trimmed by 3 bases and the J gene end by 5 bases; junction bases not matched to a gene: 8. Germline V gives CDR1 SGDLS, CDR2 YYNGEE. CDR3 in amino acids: CASSAEGQRHQPQHF. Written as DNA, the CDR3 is TGTGCCAGCAGCGCAGAGGGACAGCGCCATCAGCCCCAGCATTTT. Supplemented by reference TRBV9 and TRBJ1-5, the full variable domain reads DSGVTQTPKHLITATGQRVTLRCSPRSGDLSVYWYQQSLDQGLQFLIQYYNGEERAKGNILERFSAQQFPDLHSELNLSSLELGDSALYFCASSAEGQRHQPQHFGDGTRLSIL.

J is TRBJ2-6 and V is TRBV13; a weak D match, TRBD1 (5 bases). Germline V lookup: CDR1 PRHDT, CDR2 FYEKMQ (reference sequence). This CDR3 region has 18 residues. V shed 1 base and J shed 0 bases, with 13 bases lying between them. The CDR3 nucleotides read TGTGCCAGCAGCTTAGTAGGGGCAGGGCCCTCTGGGGCCAACGTCCTGACTTTC. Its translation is CASSLVGAGPSGANVLTF.

CDR3 DNA: TGTGCCAGTAGTATTTCGTCTACCTACACCTTC. This codes for CASSISSTYTF. The V call is TRBV19, the J call TRBJ1-2; D unclear. The CDR3 length is 11 residues. Trimming took 3 bases from V and 10 from J, leaving 9 bases between them. Germline V lookup: CDR1 LNHDA, CDR2 SQIVND (reference sequence).

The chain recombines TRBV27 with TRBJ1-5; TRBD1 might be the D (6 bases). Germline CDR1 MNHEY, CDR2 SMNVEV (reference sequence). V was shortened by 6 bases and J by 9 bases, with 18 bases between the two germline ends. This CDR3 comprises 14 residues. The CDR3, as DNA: TGTGCCAGCAGCCGTTTGGCAGGGGAAAGGCCCCAGCATTTT. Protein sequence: CASSRLAGERPQHF.

DNA of the CDR3: TGTGCCAGTAGTATCGACAGGGACTATGGCTACACCTTC. It specifies CASSIDRDYGYTF. The rearrangement links TRBV19 to TRBJ1-2, with 7 bases identical to TRBD1. The V gene end was trimmed by 3 bases and the J gene end by 3 bases; junction bases not matched to a gene: 1. The germline V gene has CDR1 LNHDA and CDR2 SQIVND (reference sequence). The CDR3 runs 13 residues.

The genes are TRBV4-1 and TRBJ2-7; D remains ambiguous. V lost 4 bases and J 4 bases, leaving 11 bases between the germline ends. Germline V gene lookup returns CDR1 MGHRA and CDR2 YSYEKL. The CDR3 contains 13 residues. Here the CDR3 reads CASSLRLRYEQYF. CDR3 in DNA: TGCGCCAGCAGCCTGAGACTTCGGTACGAGCAGTACTTC.

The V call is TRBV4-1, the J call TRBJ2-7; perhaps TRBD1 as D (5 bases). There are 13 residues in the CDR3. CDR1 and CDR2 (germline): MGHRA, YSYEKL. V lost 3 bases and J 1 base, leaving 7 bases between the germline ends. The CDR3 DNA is TGCGCCAGCAGCCAGACAGATTCCTACGAGCAGTACTTC. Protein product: CASSQTDSYEQYF.

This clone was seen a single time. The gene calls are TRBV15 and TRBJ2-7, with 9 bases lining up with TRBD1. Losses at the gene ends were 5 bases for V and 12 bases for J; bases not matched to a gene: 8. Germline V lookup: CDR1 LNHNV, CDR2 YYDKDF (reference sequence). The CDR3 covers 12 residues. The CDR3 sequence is CATSRDRVLWYF. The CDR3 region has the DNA TGTGCCACCAGCCGGGACAGGGTGCTGTGGTACTTC.